This T cell receptor (beta chain) was profiled in a study of human T cells and chemical hapten exposure. This sample's time point: healthy volunteer bleed at 2 weeks. Total RNA was isolated from unfractionated whole blood. CDR1 is SGDLS, CDR2 YYNGEE, per germline. V was shortened by 3 bases and J by 8 bases, with 15 bases between the two germline ends. The CDR3 runs 14 residues. This clonotype was picked up a small number of times. TCRdb re-called the RACE reads with MiXCR, one entry per CDR3 protein. The table shows 45,000 or so distinct CDR3 sequences, with less than 4.5% occurring only once. The sample was whole blood. The receptor's source is a human donor in good health. Some clones in this sample may be carry-over from other donors' samples. The rearrangement joins TRBV9 to TRBJ2-1; D may be TRBD2 (6 bases). The CDR3 nucleotides read TGTGCCAGCAGCGCTGCTAGCGCCGGGTATGAGCAGTTCTTC. Its protein is CASSAASAGYEQFF.